The sequence of this T cell receptor beta chain was determined in a study of T cell repertoires in cytomegalovirus infection (dated by TCRdb to about 2019). About the full investigation: The peptide stimulations were aimed at well-studied HLA-B-restricted epitopes as well as recently identified HLA-C-restricted CMV epitopes, whose presentation resists viral immunomodulation. Donor HLA type was relevant to the analysis, as public TCR beta signatures indicated carriage of CMV infection together with the matching HLA type.

The sequencer listed for this sample is Illumina HiSeq 1500. TCRdb redid the processing of the public reads, applying fastp at Q25 and MiXCR, and retained in-frame beta chains. Duplicate CDR3 protein sequences are folded into a single record with the most common DNA and genes. Recorded for this sample are about 500,000 distinct CDR3 sequences; around a third of them occurred a single time. The top ten clones comprise roughly 17% of the sample. In this sample, this clonotype turned up a few times. Its antigen remains unidentified. Nothing much larger sits one base from this clone, and base qualities are not available. V is cut by 2 bases and J by 8 bases, and the space between the germline ends is 12 bases. The CDR3 runs 13 residues from the cysteine to the phenylalanine. Left in the record is the CDR3 DNA by itself, 39 bases read in frame from the first base. The germline V gene supplies CDR1 SGHTA and CDR2 FQGNSA.

Sample treatment or condition, as interpreted from the label and publication: in vitro stimulation with specific CMV peptide epitopes to enrich CMV-specific T cells. General study outcomes and caveats: In both this cohort and an independent roughly 350-donor cohort, the cumulative frequency of public TCR beta family members distinguished carriers of CMV infection plus the relevant HLA type. In the ex vivo response, HLA-C-restricted CMV-specific TCR beta clonotypes were dominant, and in two of eight donors the single most frequent clonotype came from this HLA-C-restricted group.

This specimen consisted of cultured PBMCs, obtained from culture after CMV antigen stimulation. The rearranged chain carries TRBV7-2 and TRBJ1-1; no confident D gene assignment can be made. The receptor's source is a human donor in good health (CMV status not recorded). Some clones in this sample may be carry-over from other donors' samples. The CDR3 in this case is CASSLFPGREAFF. The nucleotide sequence is given as TGTGCCAGCAGCTTATTTCCGGGGAGGGAAGCTTTCTTT.